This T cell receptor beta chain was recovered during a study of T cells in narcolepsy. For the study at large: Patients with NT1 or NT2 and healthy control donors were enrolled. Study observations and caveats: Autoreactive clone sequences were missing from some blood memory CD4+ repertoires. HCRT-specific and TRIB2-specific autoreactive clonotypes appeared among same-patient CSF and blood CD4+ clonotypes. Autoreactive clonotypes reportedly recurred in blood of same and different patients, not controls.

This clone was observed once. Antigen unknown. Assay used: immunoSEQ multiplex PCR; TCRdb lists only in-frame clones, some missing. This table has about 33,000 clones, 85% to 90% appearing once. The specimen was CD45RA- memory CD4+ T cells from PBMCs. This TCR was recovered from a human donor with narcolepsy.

CDR3 sequence (DNA): TGTGCCAGCAGATACAGGGGGGAAGCTTTCTTT. Its translation: CASRYRGEAFF. The V call is TRBV6-5, the J call TRBJ1-1, with TRBD1 identical over 8 bases. Germline assignment: CDR1 MNHEY and CDR2 SVGAGI. Trimming at V came to 6 bases and at J to 8 bases, leaving 2 bases not matched to a gene. This CDR3 is 11 amino acids long.